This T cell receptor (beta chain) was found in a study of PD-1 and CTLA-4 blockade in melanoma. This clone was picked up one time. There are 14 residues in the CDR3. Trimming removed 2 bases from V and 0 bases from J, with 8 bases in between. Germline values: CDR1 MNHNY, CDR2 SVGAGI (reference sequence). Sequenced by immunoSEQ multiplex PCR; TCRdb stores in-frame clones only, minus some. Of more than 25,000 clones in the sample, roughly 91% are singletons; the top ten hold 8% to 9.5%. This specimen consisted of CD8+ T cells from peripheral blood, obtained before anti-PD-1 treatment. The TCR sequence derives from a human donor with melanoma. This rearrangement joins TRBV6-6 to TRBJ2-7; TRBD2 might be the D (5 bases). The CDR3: CASSYGGYSYEQYF. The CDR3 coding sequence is TGTGCCAGCAGTTACGGCGGGTACTCCTACGAGCAGTACTTC.